This TCR beta chain emerged from a study of T cells in Graves' hyperthyroidism and ophthalmopathy. CDR3 size: 13 residues. Germline V gene sequence: CDR1 DFQATT, CDR2 SNEGSKA (reference sequence). Trimming took 5 bases from V and 5 from J, leaving 16 bases between them. This clonotype was seen ten or more times. Its matching antigen is unknown. Study-level results: Through a model of 13 V-J features, ophthalmopathy was separated from stable hyperthyroidism.

The investigators amplified TCR beta CDR3 regions from RNA transcripts. With the HTBI primer set, the TCR CDR3 went through a first round of RT-PCR. From the multiplex PCR reads, TCRdb called clonotypes with MiXCR, one entry per CDR3 protein. Of approximately 600,000 distinct CDR3 sequences listed, 14% to 15% are singletons. Sequencing was done on a sample of blood. The source is a woman between 40 and 55 years old with Graves' ophthalmopathy. The V call is TRBV20-1, the J call TRBJ2-7; a possible D gene is TRBD2 (7 bases). The CDR3 loop is CSAPGGPGDEQYF. For the CDR3, the DNA is TGCAGTGCTCCCGGGGGGCCGGGGGACGAGCAGTACTTC.